Listed here are 25 T cell receptor beta chains from one sample, sequenced in a study of graft-versus-host responses after intestinal transplantation. TCRdb keeps only in-frame clones here, not all; method: immunoSEQ multiplex PCR. In the table there are tens of thousands of clones, roughly 90% of which are singletons. Antigens for these TCRs are unknown. Sequencing used unstimulated CD4+ T cells sorted from spleen or lymph node cells, obtained before transplant. These receptors were collected from a human donor who was the organ donor for an intestinal transplant.

This chain connects TRBV19 to TRBJ1-1, with TRBD1 identical over 8 bases. Trimming took 4 bases from V and 0 from J; bases not matched to a gene: 7. Germline values: CDR1 LNHDA, CDR2 SQIVND (reference sequence). The CDR3 contains 16 residues. CDR3 sequence: CASSTGTGSMNTEAFF. Written as DNA, the CDR3 is TGTGCCAGTAGTACCGGGACAGGTAGCATGAACACTGAAGCTTTCTTT.

The chain carries TRBV6-5 and TRBJ2-2, with a tentative D call TRBD2 (6 bases). The V gene's germline CDR1 is MNHEY and CDR2 SVGAGI. The CDR3 extends over 15 amino acids. The ends were cut back, 6 bases at V and 8 bases at J, with 19 bases in the middle. CDR3 coding DNA: TGTGCCAGCAGGGATGGGACGGCTGGAGGGGGGGAGCTGTTTTTT. This codes for CASRDGTAGGGELFF.

This clone was detected a few times. The chain carries TRBV6-5 and TRBJ1-4; TRBD1 agrees at 8 bases. CDR3 size: 15 residues. J gave up 8 bases and V 9 bases, and 14 bases lay outside the gene matches. CDR1 MNHEY and CDR2 SVGAGI come from the germline V gene. The CDR3 sequence: CASNATGGSGEKLFF. In nucleotides, the CDR3 is TGTGCCAGTAACGCCACAGGGGGTTCGGGGGAAAAACTGTTTTTT.

This rearrangement joins TRBV18 to TRBJ2-3; D remains ambiguous. V was pared by 6 bases and J by 0 bases, with 7 bases between. The CDR3 spans 13 residues. Germline loops: CDR1 KGHSH, CDR2 LQKENI. CDR3 nucleotide sequence: TGTGCCAGCTCGGAACTAAGCACAGATACGCAGTATTTT. It translates to CASSELSTDTQYF.

The chain recombines TRBV6-5 with TRBJ2-5, with D uncertain. With 9 bases removed from V and 3 bases from J, the gap between germline ends came to 11 bases. Per the germline V gene, CDR1 is MNHEY and CDR2 is SVGAGI. The CDR3 is 12 residues long. The CDR3 DNA is TGTGCCAGAACCGGGTTAGAAGAGACCCAGTACTTC. Translating it yields CARTGLEETQYF.

This clone was counted a few times. V is TRBV21-1 and J is TRBJ2-1; TRBD2 is the table's D call and was not checked against the DNA. TRBV21-1 is a documented pseudogene. The CDR3 sequence is 15 residues long. CDR3 region: CASSNKTGGCNEQFF. CDR3 nucleotide sequence: TGTGCCAGCAGCAACAAAACGGGAGGTTGCAATGAGCAGTTCTTC.

The J gene is TRBJ2-5, the V gene TRBV27; D not resolved. The J call is uncertain, as TRBJ2-7 better fits the DNA end. This CDR3 spans 15 amino acids. Germline V lookup: CDR1 MNHEY, CDR2 SMNVEV (reference sequence). The CDR3 nucleotides read TGTGCCAGCAGTTTGTCGACGGGTAGTTTCTACGAGCAGTACTTC. It codes for CASSLSTGSFYEQYF.

CDR3 DNA sequence: TGTGCCATCACCCAAGGACATCACACTGAAGCTTTCTTT. This codes for CAITQGHHTEAFF. This chain connects TRBV10-3 to TRBJ1-1, with D possibly being TRBD1 (5 bases). The CDR3 contains 13 residues. Germline loops: CDR1 ENHRY, CDR2 SYGVKD. With 7 bases removed from V and 3 bases from J, the gap between germline ends came to 12 bases.

This rearrangement joins TRBV21-1 to TRBJ2-4; TRBD2, the D gene given by the table, was not confirmed from the DNA. TRBV21-1 is a known pseudogene. There are 16 residues in the CDR3. CDR3 bases: TGTGCCAGCAGCGCATCTAGCGGGAGGCTTAAAAACATTCAGTACTTC. It codes for CASSASSGRLKNIQYF.

The chain uses TRBV6-1 and TRBJ2-5; tentatively, D is TRBD1 (6 bases). The CDR3 has 15 residues. V lost 6 bases and J 4 bases, leaving 18 bases between the germline ends. Germline V CDR1 and CDR2: MNHNS, SASEGT. The CDR3 bases are TGTGCCAGCAGCGATCGGCTCAGGGGCGGAGAGACCCAGTACTTC. It specifies CASSDRLRGGETQYF.

This clone was seen more than once but under ten times. The chain is built from TRBV5-4 and TRBJ2-2; 8 positions agree with TRBD2. The V and J ends lost 2 bases and 3 bases, in that order; junction bases with no gene match: 6. The CDR3 extends over 16 amino acids. Germline CDR1 is SGHNT and CDR2 is YYREEE (reference sequence). The CDR3 region has the DNA TGTGCCAGCAGCTTACCCGGGACTAGGGACACCGGGGAGCTGTTTTTT. It translates to CASSLPGTRDTGELFF. Full variable domain (remainder filled in from reference TRBV5-4 and TRBJ2-2): ETGVTQSPTHLIKTRGQQVTLRCSSQSGHNTVSWYQQALGQGPQFIFQYYREEENGRGNFPPRFSGLQFPNYSSELNVNALELDDSALYLCASSLPGTRDTGELFFGEGSRLTVL.

Worth noting for this clone: Distinct nucleotide sequences in the sample also encode this CDR3. V and J are TRBV7-8 and TRBJ2-5; TRBD1 matches 9 bases. The length of the CDR3 is 14 residues. In germline, CDR1 is SGHVS, CDR2 FQNEAQ. V was clipped by 6 bases and J by 5 bases; unmatched bases: 7. In DNA, the CDR3 is TGTGCCAGCAGATCAACCACAGGGGGCGAGACCCAGTACTTC. Residues: CASRSTTGGETQYF.

The chain recombines TRBV19 with TRBJ1-1; 7 positions agree with TRBD1. The V and J ends lost 6 bases and 10 bases, in that order; junction bases with no gene match: 8. Germline-derived CDR1 and CDR2 are LNHDA and SQIVND (reference sequence). The CDR3 contains 12 residues. CDR3 amino acids: CASSPYRGAAFF. Here the CDR3 DNA reads TGTGCCAGTAGCCCCTACAGGGGCGCAGCTTTCTTT.

This clone was seen just once. The chain combines TRBV6-1 with TRBJ1-5; 9 nucleotides line up with TRBD1. The CDR3 is 16 residues long. Trimming took 0 bases from V and 3 from J; bases not matched to a gene: 3. The germline gives CDR1 MNHNS, CDR2 SASEGT. The CDR3 region is CASSEAGQGPNQPQHF. The CDR3 region has the DNA TGTGCCAGCAGTGAAGCGGGACAGGGCCCCAATCAGCCCCAGCATTTT.

The chain has TRBV6-5 and TRBJ1-2; 7 nucleotides line up with TRBD1. The CDR3 totals 14 residues. V shed 6 bases, J shed 8 bases, and the junction held 12 bases outside the gene matches. CDR1 is MNHEY and CDR2 is SVGAGI in the germline V gene. The CDR3: CASRPQRGGWGYTF. Written as DNA, the CDR3 is TGTGCCAGCAGACCCCAGAGAGGGGGCTGGGGCTACACCTTC.

The chain joins TRBV6-6 to TRBJ1-1; no clear D gene. V shed 0 bases and J shed 8 bases, with 10 bases lying between them. This CDR3 spans 13 amino acids. Germline V CDR1 and CDR2: MNHNY, SVGAGI (reference sequence). CDR3 sequence reads: CASSYSRSLEAFF. As DNA, the CDR3 is TGTGCCAGCAGTTACTCCCGGTCTCTAGAAGCTTTCTTT.

The chain joins TRBV19 to TRBJ2-7; 9 bases align to TRBD2. This CDR3 has 15 residues. The V segment lost 3 bases and the J segment 5 bases; nucleotides outside the gene matches: 8. Looked up from germline, CDR1 is LNHDA and CDR2 is SQIVND (reference sequence). CDR3 DNA: TGTGCCAGTAGTATTCCCGCTAGCGGGAAGAACGAGCAGTACTTC. Its translation is CASSIPASGKNEQYF.

The V gene is TRBV7-3, the J gene TRBJ2-1; 8 bases are shared with TRBD2. V shed 5 bases and J 0 bases; nucleotides not matched to a gene: 9. Per the germline V gene, CDR1 is SGHTA and CDR2 is FQGTGA. CDR3 size: 17 residues. The CDR3 sequence: CASSPPGGRGSYNEQFF. CDR3 nucleotide sequence: TGTGCCAGCAGCCCCCCGGGGGGGCGAGGCTCCTACAATGAGCAGTTCTTC.

Here the CDR3 reads CSAKTSGRAGEQFF. In DNA, the CDR3 is TGCAGCGCAAAGACTAGCGGGAGGGCAGGTGAGCAGTTCTTC. J is TRBJ2-1 and V is TRBV29-1; 14 positions match TRBD2. Trimming cost V 7 bases and J 9 bases; bases outside gene matches: 8. The CDR3 spans 14 residues. The germline gives CDR1 SQVTM, CDR2 ANQGSEA.

The chain joins TRBV27 to TRBJ1-6, with 8 bases aligning to TRBD1. J gave up 6 bases and V 8 bases, and 6 bases lay outside the gene matches. The CDR3 is 14 residues long. The germline CDR1 and CDR2 sequences are MNHEY and SMNVEV (reference sequence). Here the CDR3 DNA reads TGTGCCAGCTCGTCCGGACAGGGTAATTCACCCCTCCACTTT. Translation: CASSSGQGNSPLHF.

Regarding this clone: Different DNA sequences within this sample yield the same CDR3. The rearrangement links TRBV5-1 to TRBJ2-1, with TRBD2 matching over 7 bases. The trim removed 0 bases at V and 8 bases at J, leaving 8 bases unmatched. This CDR3 comprises 15 residues. CDR1 SGHRS and CDR2 YFSETQ come from the germline V gene. CDR3 nucleotides: TGCGCCAGCAGCTTGGGAGGGAGGGCCGGGGATGAGCAGTTCTTC. It translates to CASSLGGRAGDEQFF. The entire variable domain, with the rest obtained from reference TRBV5-1 and TRBJ2-1, is as follows: KAGVTQTPRYLIKTRGQQVTLSCSPISGHRSVSWYQQTPGQGLQFLFEYFSETQRNKGNFPGRFSGRQFSNSRSEMNVSTLELGDSALYLCASSLGGRAGDEQFFGPGTRLTVL.

The V and J genes are TRBV11-3 and TRBJ2-1, with a tentative D call TRBD2 (6 bases). CDR3 size: 16 residues. CDR1 and CDR2 from the germline V gene are SGHNT and YENEEA. Deletions cut 2 bases from V and 2 bases from J, with 13 bases between. The DNA of the CDR3 is TGTGCCAGCAGCTTAATGGGGTCTAGCGCCTACAATGAGCAGTTCTTC. Translation gives CASSLMGSSAYNEQFF.

The CDR3 protein is CASSLDRAETQYF. The CDR3 DNA reads as TGTGCCAGCAGCTTGGACAGGGCAGAGACCCAGTACTTC. This chain uses TRBV5-4 with TRBJ2-5; D might be TRBD1 (6 bases). CDR1 is SGHNT, CDR2 YYREEE, per germline (reference sequence). V gave up 0 bases and J gave up 4 bases, with 7 bases separating them. This CDR3 has 13 residues.

The chain employs TRBV9 and TRBJ2-7, with 10 positions matching TRBD2. Germline V gene sequence: CDR1 SGDLS, CDR2 YYNGEE. After removal of 3 bases from V and 3 bases from J, the junction contained 9 bases not matched to a gene. CDR3 length: 16 amino acids. The CDR3 nucleotides are TGTGCCAGCAGCGCAGGCAGCGGGAGGGCCGTCTACGAGCAGTACTTC. Translating it yields CASSAGSGRAVYEQYF.

This chain links TRBV4-3 with TRBJ1-2; TRBD1 agrees at 8 bases. The CDR3 is 15 amino acids. Germline-derived CDR1 and CDR2 are LGHNA and YSLEER. V shed 0 bases and J 7 bases; nucleotides not matched to a gene: 7. In nucleotides, the CDR3 is TGCGCCAGCAGCCAAGACCCGACAGGGGCGTCTGGCTACACCTTC. Translation gives CASSQDPTGASGYTF.